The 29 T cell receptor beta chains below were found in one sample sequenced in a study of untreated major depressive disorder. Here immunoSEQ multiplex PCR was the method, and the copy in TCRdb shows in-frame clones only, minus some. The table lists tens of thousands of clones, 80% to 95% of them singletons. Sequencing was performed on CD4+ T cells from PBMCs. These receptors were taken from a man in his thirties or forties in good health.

The CDR3 nucleotides read TGCGCCAGCAGCCACGGAAAAGGTCCATCCGGGGAGCTGTTTTTT. It encodes CASSHGKGPSGELFF. V gene TRBV4-1 combines with J gene TRBJ2-2; D remains ambiguous. Trimming cost V 3 bases and J 6 bases, with 14 bases left between them. The CDR3 covers 15 residues. Per germline, CDR1 MGHRA and CDR2 YSYEKL.

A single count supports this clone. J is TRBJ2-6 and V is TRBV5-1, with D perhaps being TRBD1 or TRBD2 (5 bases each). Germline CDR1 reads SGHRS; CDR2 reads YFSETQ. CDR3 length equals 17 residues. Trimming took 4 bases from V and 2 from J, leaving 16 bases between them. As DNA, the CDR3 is TGCGCCAGCAGCGGGGGAGCCGGGACGGCTGGGGCCAACGTCCTGACTTTC. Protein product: CASSGGAGTAGANVLTF.

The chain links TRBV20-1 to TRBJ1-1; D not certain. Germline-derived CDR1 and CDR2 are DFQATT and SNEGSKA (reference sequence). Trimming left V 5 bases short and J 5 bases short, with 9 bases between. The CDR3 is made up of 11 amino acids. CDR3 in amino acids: CSAPQETEAFF. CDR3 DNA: TGCAGTGCTCCGCAGGAGACTGAAGCTTTCTTT.

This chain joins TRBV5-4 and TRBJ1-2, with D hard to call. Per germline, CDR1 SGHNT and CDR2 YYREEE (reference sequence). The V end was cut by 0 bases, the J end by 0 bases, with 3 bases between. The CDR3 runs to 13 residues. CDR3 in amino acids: CASSLDSNYGYTF. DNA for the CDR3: TGTGCCAGCAGCTTGGATTCTAACTATGGCTACACCTTC.

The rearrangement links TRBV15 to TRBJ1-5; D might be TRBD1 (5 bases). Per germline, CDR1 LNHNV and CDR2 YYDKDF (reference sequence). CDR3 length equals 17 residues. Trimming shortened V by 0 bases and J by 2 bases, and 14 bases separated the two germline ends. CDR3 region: CATSRDKGAGGNQPQHF. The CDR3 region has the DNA TGTGCCACCAGCAGAGATAAAGGGGCGGGGGGCAATCAGCCCCAGCATTTT.

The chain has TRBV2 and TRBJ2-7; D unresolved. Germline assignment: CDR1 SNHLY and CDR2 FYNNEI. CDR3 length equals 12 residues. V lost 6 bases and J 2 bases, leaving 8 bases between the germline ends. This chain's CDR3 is CASRGSPYEQYF. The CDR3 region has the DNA TGTGCCAGCAGGGGCAGTCCCTACGAGCAGTACTTC.

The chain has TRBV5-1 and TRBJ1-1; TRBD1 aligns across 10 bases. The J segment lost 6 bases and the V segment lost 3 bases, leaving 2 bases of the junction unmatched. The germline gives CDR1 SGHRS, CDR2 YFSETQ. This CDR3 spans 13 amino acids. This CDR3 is CASSWGTGAEAFF. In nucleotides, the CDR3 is TGCGCCAGCAGCTGGGGGACAGGGGCTGAAGCTTTCTTT.

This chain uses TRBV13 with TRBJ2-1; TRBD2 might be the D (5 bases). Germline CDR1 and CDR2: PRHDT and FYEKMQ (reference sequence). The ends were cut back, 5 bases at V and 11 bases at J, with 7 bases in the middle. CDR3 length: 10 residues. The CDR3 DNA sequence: TGTGCCAGCAGCCCGGGGAAGCAGTTCTTC. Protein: CASSPGKQFF.

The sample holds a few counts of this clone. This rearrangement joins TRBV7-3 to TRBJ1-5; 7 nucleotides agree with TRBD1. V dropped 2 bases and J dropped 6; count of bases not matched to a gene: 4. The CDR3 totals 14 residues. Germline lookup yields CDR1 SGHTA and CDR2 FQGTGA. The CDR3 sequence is CASSLDRVGQPQHF. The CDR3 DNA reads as TGTGCCAGCAGCTTAGACAGGGTAGGTCAGCCCCAGCATTTT. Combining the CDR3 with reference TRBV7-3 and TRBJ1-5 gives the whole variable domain GAGVSQTPSNKVTEKGKYVELRCDPISGHTALYWYRQSLGQGPEFLIYFQGTGAADDSGLPNDRFFAVRPEGSVSTLKIQRTERGDSAVYLCASSLDRVGQPQHFGDGTRLSIL.

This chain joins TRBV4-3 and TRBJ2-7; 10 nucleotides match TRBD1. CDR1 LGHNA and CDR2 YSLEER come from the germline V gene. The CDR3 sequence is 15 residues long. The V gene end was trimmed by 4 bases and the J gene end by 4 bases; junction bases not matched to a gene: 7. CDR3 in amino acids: CASSLRQGAEYEQYF. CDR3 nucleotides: TGCGCCAGCAGCCTCCGACAGGGGGCAGAGTACGAGCAGTACTTC.

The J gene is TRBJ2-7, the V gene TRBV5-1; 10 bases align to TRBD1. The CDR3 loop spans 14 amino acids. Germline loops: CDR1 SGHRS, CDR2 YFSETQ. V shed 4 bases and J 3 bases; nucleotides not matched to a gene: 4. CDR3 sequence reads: CASSPDRGDYEQYF. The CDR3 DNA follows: TGCGCCAGCAGCCCGGACAGGGGGGACTACGAGCAGTACTTC.

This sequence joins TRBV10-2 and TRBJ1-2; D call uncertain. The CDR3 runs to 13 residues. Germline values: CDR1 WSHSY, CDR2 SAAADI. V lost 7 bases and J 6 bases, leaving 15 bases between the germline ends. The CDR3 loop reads CASNAREGNGYTF. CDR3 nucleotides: TGCGCCAGCAACGCCAGAGAAGGAAATGGCTACACCTTC.

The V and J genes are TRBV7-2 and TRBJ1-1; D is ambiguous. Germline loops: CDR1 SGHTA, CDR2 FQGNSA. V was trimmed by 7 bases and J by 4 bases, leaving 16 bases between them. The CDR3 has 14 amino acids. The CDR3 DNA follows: TGTGCCAGCACTAACGTAATGGGCGTCACTGAAGCTTTCTTT. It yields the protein CASTNVMGVTEAFF.

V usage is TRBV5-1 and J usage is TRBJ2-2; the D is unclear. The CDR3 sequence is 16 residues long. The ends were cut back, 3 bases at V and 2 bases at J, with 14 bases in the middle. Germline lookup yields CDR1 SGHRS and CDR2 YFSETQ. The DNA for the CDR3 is TGCGCCAGCAGCTCCTACACGAACATCAACACCGGGGAGCTGTTTTTT. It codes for CASSSYTNINTGELFF.

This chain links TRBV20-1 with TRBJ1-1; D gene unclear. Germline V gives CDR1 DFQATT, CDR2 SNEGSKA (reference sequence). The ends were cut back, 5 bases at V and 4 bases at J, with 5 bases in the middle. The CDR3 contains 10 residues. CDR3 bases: TGCAGTGCTGCCTTCACTGAAGCTTTCTTT. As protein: CSAAFTEAFF.

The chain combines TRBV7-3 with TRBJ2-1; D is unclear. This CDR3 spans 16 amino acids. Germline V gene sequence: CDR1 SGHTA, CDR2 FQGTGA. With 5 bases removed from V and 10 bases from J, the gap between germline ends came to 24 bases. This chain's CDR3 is CASSPHPDMPLREQFF. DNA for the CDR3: TGTGCCAGCAGCCCGCACCCTGACATGCCGCTAAGAGAGCAGTTCTTC.

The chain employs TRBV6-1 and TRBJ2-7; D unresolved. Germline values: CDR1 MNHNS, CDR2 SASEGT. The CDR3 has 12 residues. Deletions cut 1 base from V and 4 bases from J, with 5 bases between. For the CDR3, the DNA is TGTGCCAGCAGTGAAGGGATATACGAGCAGTACTTC. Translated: CASSEGIYEQYF.

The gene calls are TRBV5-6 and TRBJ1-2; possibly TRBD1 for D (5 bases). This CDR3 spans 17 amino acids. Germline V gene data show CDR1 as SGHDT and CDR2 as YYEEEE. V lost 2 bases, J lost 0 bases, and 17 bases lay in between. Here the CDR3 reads CASSLTPGGTTNYGYTF. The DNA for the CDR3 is TGTGCCAGCAGCTTAACCCCCGGGGGAACCACTAACTATGGCTACACCTTC.

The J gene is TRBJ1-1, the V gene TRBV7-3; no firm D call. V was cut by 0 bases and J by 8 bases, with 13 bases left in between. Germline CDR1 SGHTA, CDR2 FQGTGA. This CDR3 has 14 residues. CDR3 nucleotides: TGTGCCAGCAGCTTAACCCCGACGGATTCGGAAGCTTTCTTT. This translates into CASSLTPTDSEAFF.

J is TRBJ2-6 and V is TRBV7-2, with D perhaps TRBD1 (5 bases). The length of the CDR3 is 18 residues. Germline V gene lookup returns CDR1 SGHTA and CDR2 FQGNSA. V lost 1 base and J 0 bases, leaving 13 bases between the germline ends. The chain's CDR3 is CASSLVGASSSGANVLTF. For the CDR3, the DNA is TGTGCCAGCAGCTTAGTAGGGGCATCTAGCTCTGGGGCCAACGTCCTGACTTTC.

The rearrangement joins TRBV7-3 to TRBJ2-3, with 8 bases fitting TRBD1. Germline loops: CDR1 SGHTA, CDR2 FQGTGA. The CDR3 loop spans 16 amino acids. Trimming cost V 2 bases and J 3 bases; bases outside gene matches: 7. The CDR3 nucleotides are TGTGCCAGCAGCTTATATGGACAGGGCTTAACAGATACGCAGTATTTT. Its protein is CASSLYGQGLTDTQYF.

CDR3 in DNA: TGTGCCAGCAGCTTAGCTATATACAGGGGGCGAGCCGATGGCTACACCTTC. It is translated as CASSLAIYRGRADGYTF. The V gene is TRBV7-6, the J gene TRBJ1-2; TRBD1 matches 9 bases. From germline, CDR1 is SGHVS and CDR2 FNYEAQ. The V and J ends lost 0 bases and 6 bases, in that order; junction bases with no gene match: 11. This CDR3 comprises 17 residues. Supplemented by reference TRBV7-6 and TRBJ1-2, the full variable domain reads GAGVSQSPRYKVTKRGQDVALRCDPISGHVSLYWYRQALGQGPEFLTYFNYEAQQDKSGLPNDRFSAERPEGSISTLTIQRTEQRDSAMYRCASSLAIYRGRADGYTFGSGTRLTVV.

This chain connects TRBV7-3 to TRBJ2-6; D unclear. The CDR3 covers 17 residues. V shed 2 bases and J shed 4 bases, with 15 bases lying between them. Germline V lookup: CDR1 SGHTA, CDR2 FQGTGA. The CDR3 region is CASSLWAQNLGANVLTF. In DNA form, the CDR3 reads TGTGCCAGCAGCTTATGGGCCCAGAACCTAGGGGCCAACGTCCTGACTTTC.

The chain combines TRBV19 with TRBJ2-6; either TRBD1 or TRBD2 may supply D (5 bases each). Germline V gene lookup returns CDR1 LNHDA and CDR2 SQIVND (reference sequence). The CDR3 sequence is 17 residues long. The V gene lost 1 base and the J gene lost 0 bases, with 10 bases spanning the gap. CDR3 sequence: CASSIVGRSSGANVLTF. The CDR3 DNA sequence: TGTGCCAGTAGTATAGTGGGACGGAGCTCTGGGGCCAACGTCCTGACTTTC. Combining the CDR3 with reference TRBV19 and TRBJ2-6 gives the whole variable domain DGGITQSPKYLFRKEGQNVTLSCEQNLNHDAMYWYRQDPGQGLRLIYYSQIVNDFQKGDIAEGYSVSREKKESFPLTVTSAQKNPTAFYLCASSIVGRSSGANVLTFGAGSRLTVL.

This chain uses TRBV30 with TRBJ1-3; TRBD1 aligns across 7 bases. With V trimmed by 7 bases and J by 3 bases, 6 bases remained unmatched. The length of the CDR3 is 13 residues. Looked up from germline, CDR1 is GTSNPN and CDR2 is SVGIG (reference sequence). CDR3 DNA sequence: TGTGCCTCCGACAGGGTCGGTGGAAACACCATATATTTT. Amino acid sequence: CASDRVGGNTIYF.

The DNA of the CDR3 is TGTGCCAGCAGTGACCCGGGACAGGGAAAAGAGACCCAGTACTTC. Protein product: CASSDPGQGKETQYF. V is TRBV6-1 and J is TRBJ2-5, with 9 bases that match TRBD1. The CDR3 length is 15 residues. Germline V gene sequence: CDR1 MNHNS, CDR2 SASEGT. The V and J ends lost 3 bases and 3 bases, in that order; junction bases with no gene match: 5.

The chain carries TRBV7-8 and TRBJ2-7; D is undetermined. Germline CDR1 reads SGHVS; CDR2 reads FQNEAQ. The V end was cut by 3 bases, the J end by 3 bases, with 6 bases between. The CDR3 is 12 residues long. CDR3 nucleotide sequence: TGTGCCAGCAGCTTTCTCCACTACGAGCAGTACTTC. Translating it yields CASSFLHYEQYF.

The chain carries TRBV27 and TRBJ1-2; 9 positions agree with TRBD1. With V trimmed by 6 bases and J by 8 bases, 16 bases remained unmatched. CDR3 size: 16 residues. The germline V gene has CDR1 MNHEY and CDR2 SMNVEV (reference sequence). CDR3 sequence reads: CASSPDRGASGWGYTF. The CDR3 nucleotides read TGTGCCAGCAGCCCGGACAGGGGCGCCTCAGGTTGGGGCTACACCTTC.

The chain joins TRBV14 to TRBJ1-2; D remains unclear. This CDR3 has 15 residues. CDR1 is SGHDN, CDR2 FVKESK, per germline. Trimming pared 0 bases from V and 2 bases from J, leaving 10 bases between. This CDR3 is CASSQEQLLNYGYTF. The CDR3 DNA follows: TGTGCCAGCAGCCAAGAACAGTTATTGAACTATGGCTACACCTTC. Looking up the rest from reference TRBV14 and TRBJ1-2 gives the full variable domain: EAGVTQFPSHSVIEKGQTVTLRCDPISGHDNLYWYRRVMGKEIKFLLHFVKESKQDESGMPNNRFLAERTGGTYSTLKVQPAELEDSGVYFCASSQEQLLNYGYTFGSGTRLTVV.